This is a list of T cell receptor beta chains from one sample in a study of T cell responses to AZD1222 COVID-19 vaccine. The data were produced by immunoSEQ multiplex PCR, yet TCRdb's version contains in-frame clones alone and is incomplete. The data show about 110,000 clones, 70% to 90% seen once. The sequencing used peripheral blood, collected 28 days after the second AZD1222 dose. The receptors here all came from an adult who received the AZD1222 COVID-19 vaccine. Each CDR3 is given with its conserved first and last residue. The D gene is left open where the match is weak. Where a row states a size, it is once, few, many or the class of an expanded clone; other rows omit it.

d_call: TRBD2
j_call: TRBJ2-7
v_call: TRBV27
clone_size: NA
cdr3_nt: TGTGCCAGCAGACAAAAGATCGGGGGGTCAACTTTCTACGAGCAGTACTTC
cdr3_aa: CASRQKIGGSTFYEQYF

d_call: NA
j_call: TRBJ1-2
v_call: TRBV12-5
clone_size: NA
cdr3_nt: TGTGCTAGTGGTTTAGGCGGTACTGGGTATGGCTACACCTTC
cdr3_aa: CASGLGGTGYGYTF

d_call: TRBD1
j_call: TRBJ2-1
v_call: TRBV5-4
clone_size: NA
cdr3_nt: TGTGCCTTCGAGGGGGCAGGGTTCTACAATGAGCAGTTCTTC
cdr3_aa: CAFEGAGFYNEQFF

d_call: NA
j_call: TRBJ1-2
v_call: TRBV9
clone_size: few
cdr3_nt: TGTGCCAGCAGCGAGGGACGGCGGACCTATGGCTACACCTTC
cdr3_aa: CASSEGRRTYGYTF

d_call: NA
j_call: TRBJ1-6
v_call: TRBV30
clone_size: NA
cdr3_nt: TGTGCCTGGAGTGAACTTCAGAATTCACCCCTCCACTTT
cdr3_aa: CAWSELQNSPLHF

d_call: TRBD1
j_call: TRBJ1-5
v_call: TRBV6-2/TRBV6-3
clone_size: NA
cdr3_nt: TGTGCCAGCAGTTACGGACAGGGGACACAGCCCCAGCATTTT
cdr3_aa: CASSYGQGTQPQHF

d_call: NA
j_call: TRBJ1-2
v_call: TRBV12-3/TRBV12-4
clone_size: NA
cdr3_nt: TGTGCCAGCAGGGGAGGAGTCGGCTACACCTTC
cdr3_aa: CASRGGVGYTF

d_call: NA
j_call: TRBJ1-4
v_call: TRBV19
clone_size: NA
cdr3_nt: TGTGCCAGTAGTATCTTGACAGTGAATGAAAAACTGTTTTTT
cdr3_aa: CASSILTVNEKLFF

d_call: NA
j_call: TRBJ2-1
v_call: TRBV9
clone_size: NA
cdr3_nt: TGTGCCAGCAGCGTAGGTGGGGGGGCCCTGAATGAGCAGTTCTTC
cdr3_aa: CASSVGGGALNEQFF

d_call: NA
j_call: TRBJ2-7
v_call: TRBV4-2
clone_size: NA
cdr3_nt: TGTGCCAGCAGCCAAGATTTCATTGGATTTGGTATGGAGTCCTACGAGCAGTACTTC
cdr3_aa: CASSQDFIGFGMESYEQYF

d_call: NA
j_call: TRBJ2-7
v_call: TRBV5-4
clone_size: NA
cdr3_nt: TGTGCCAGCAGCTCAGCGGGCCTTCCTCGCTACGAGCAGTACTTC
cdr3_aa: CASSSAGLPRYEQYF

d_call: NA
j_call: TRBJ2-2
v_call: TRBV19
clone_size: NA
cdr3_nt: TGTGCCAGTAGGGCTGACACCGGGGAGCTGTTTTTT
cdr3_aa: CASRADTGELFF

d_call: NA
j_call: TRBJ1-2
v_call: TRBV3-1/TRBV3-2
clone_size: NA
cdr3_nt: TGTGCCAGCAGCCACTCAGGGTGGAAGCTGGGGGATGGCTACACCTTC
cdr3_aa: CASSHSGWKLGDGYTF

d_call: NA
j_call: TRBJ2-4
v_call: TRBV13
clone_size: NA
cdr3_nt: TGTGCCAGCAGCTTAGAGGGGGGGCAAGGTCAAAACATTCAGTACTTC
cdr3_aa: CASSLEGGQGQNIQYF

d_call: TRBD1
j_call: TRBJ1-3
v_call: TRBV6-6
clone_size: NA
cdr3_nt: TGTGCCAGCAGTTCCAGGGACAGGGGTGGAAACACCATATATTTT
cdr3_aa: CASSSRDRGGNTIYF

d_call: NA
j_call: TRBJ2-7
v_call: TRBV5-8
clone_size: NA
cdr3_nt: TGTGCCAGCACCTTGGGGCGGGGGCCCTACGAGCAGTACTTC
cdr3_aa: CASTLGRGPYEQYF

d_call: TRBD1
j_call: TRBJ1-1
v_call: TRBV19
clone_size: NA
cdr3_nt: TGTGCCAGTAGTAGGACAGGGGGCAATGGAGCTTTCTTT
cdr3_aa: CASSRTGGNGAFF

d_call: NA
j_call: TRBJ2-1
v_call: TRBV7-3
clone_size: few
cdr3_nt: TGTGCCAGCAGCGCCTCCTTTAGCTCCTACAATGAGCAGTTCTTC
cdr3_aa: CASSASFSSYNEQFF

d_call: NA
j_call: TRBJ2-1
v_call: TRBV15
clone_size: NA
cdr3_nt: TGTGCCACCTCAGAGGGACGTAATGAGCAGTTCTTC
cdr3_aa: CATSEGRNEQFF

d_call: TRBD1
j_call: TRBJ2-5
v_call: TRBV7-2
clone_size: NA
cdr3_nt: TGTGCCAGCAGCTTAATAATTCAGGGGGCAGGGGAGACCCAGTACTTC
cdr3_aa: CASSLIIQGAGETQYF

d_call: NA
j_call: TRBJ1-5
v_call: TRBV6-5
clone_size: NA
cdr3_nt: TGTGCCAGCAGTTTCGGGTCTCATCAGCCCCAGCATTTT
cdr3_aa: CASSFGSHQPQHF

d_call: TRBD1
j_call: TRBJ2-1
v_call: TRBV28
clone_size: NA
cdr3_nt: TGTGCCAGCAGAGAAACAGGGGGCAGGTCCTACAATGAGCAGTTCTTC
cdr3_aa: CASRETGGRSYNEQFF

d_call: NA
j_call: TRBJ2-3
v_call: TRBV7-8
clone_size: few
cdr3_nt: TGTGCCAGCAAGGTCGAGGGCACAGATACGCAGTATTTT
cdr3_aa: CASKVEGTDTQYF

d_call: NA
j_call: TRBJ2-7
v_call: TRBV30
clone_size: NA
cdr3_nt: TGTGCCTGGAGTAAAAACTACGAGCAGTACTTC
cdr3_aa: CAWSKNYEQYF

d_call: NA
j_call: TRBJ2-7
v_call: TRBV4-3
clone_size: NA
cdr3_nt: TGCGCCAGCAGCCAAGTCAGATACTACGAGCAGTACTTC
cdr3_aa: CASSQVRYYEQYF

d_call: TRBD1
j_call: TRBJ2-3
v_call: TRBV5-4
clone_size: NA
cdr3_nt: TGTGCCAGCAGGCCGGGACAGGGCCCAGATACGCAGTATTTT
cdr3_aa: CASRPGQGPDTQYF

d_call: TRBD2
j_call: TRBJ2-2
v_call: TRBV3-1/TRBV3-2
clone_size: NA
cdr3_nt: TGTGCCAGCAGCAACCGGGACTACCTCACCGGGGAGCTGTTTTTT
cdr3_aa: CASSNRDYLTGELFF

d_call: NA
j_call: TRBJ2-7
v_call: TRBV19
clone_size: NA
cdr3_nt: TGTGCCAGTAGTATCCAGGGGGGGTACGAGCAGTACTTC
cdr3_aa: CASSIQGGYEQYF

d_call: TRBD1
j_call: TRBJ1-4
v_call: TRBV5-6
clone_size: NA
cdr3_nt: TGTGCCAGCAGCTTGGTGGGACAGGGGCCGGAAAAACTGTTTTTT
cdr3_aa: CASSLVGQGPEKLFF

d_call: TRBD1
j_call: TRBJ1-5
v_call: TRBV5-5
clone_size: NA
cdr3_nt: TGTGCCAGCAGCCTTGTTTTCGGACAGGGAGGATCATCGCCCCAGCATTTT
cdr3_aa: CASSLVFGQGGSSPQHF

d_call: TRBD1
j_call: TRBJ1-5
v_call: TRBV6-5
clone_size: many
cdr3_nt: TGTGCCAGCAGTTCCATGGACAGGGGAAGCAATCAGCCCCAGCATTTT
cdr3_aa: CASSSMDRGSNQPQHF

d_call: NA
j_call: TRBJ1-6
v_call: TRBV3-1/TRBV3-2
clone_size: NA
cdr3_nt: TGTGCCAGCAGCCAAGCTGGGGCTTCACCCCTCCACTTT
cdr3_aa: CASSQAGASPLHF

d_call: NA
j_call: TRBJ2-3
v_call: TRBV6-4
clone_size: NA
cdr3_nt: TGTGCCAGCAGTTTAAGCGGATTCACAGATACGCAGTATTTT
cdr3_aa: CASSLSGFTDTQYF

d_call: NA
j_call: TRBJ1-3
v_call: TRBV9
clone_size: NA
cdr3_nt: TGTGCCAGCAGCGTAAGCTCAGGGGCTGGAAACACCATATATTTT
cdr3_aa: CASSVSSGAGNTIYF

d_call: NA
j_call: TRBJ1-6
v_call: TRBV3-1/TRBV3-2
clone_size: NA
cdr3_nt: TGTGCCAGCAGCCAAGATAATAATTCACCCCTCCACTTT
cdr3_aa: CASSQDNNSPLHF

d_call: TRBD1
j_call: TRBJ1-1
v_call: TRBV6-5
clone_size: NA
cdr3_nt: TGTGCCAGCAAGGGACAGGGAGAAGCTTTCTTT
cdr3_aa: CASKGQGEAFF

d_call: NA
j_call: TRBJ2-1
v_call: TRBV4-3
clone_size: NA
cdr3_nt: TGCGCCAGCAGCCAAGCGGCAAGAAATGAGCAGTTCTTC
cdr3_aa: CASSQAARNEQFF

d_call: TRBD1
j_call: TRBJ1-2
v_call: TRBV6-5
clone_size: once
cdr3_nt: TGTGCCAGCTGTCGGGACAGGGGAGGGTATGGCTACACCTTC
cdr3_aa: CASCRDRGGYGYTF

d_call: TRBD1
j_call: TRBJ1-2
v_call: TRBV18
clone_size: NA
cdr3_nt: TGTGCCAGCTCACCCTCTCGACAGGGCCAGAACTATGGCTACACCTTC
cdr3_aa: CASSPSRQGQNYGYTF

d_call: NA
j_call: TRBJ1-4
v_call: TRBV24-1
clone_size: NA
cdr3_nt: TGTGCCACCAGTGATTGGGGTGAAAAACTGTTTTTT
cdr3_aa: CATSDWGEKLFF

d_call: TRBD2
j_call: TRBJ2-7
v_call: TRBV7-2
clone_size: NA
cdr3_nt: TGTGCCAGCCAGCTTGAGGCGGGAGAACTCTACGAGCAGTACTTC
cdr3_aa: CASQLEAGELYEQYF

d_call: NA
j_call: TRBJ1-1
v_call: TRBV6-2/TRBV6-3
clone_size: NA
cdr3_nt: TGTGCCAGCAGTCAGGGGACGGTGAACACTGAAGCTTTCTTT
cdr3_aa: CASSQGTVNTEAFF

d_call: NA
j_call: TRBJ1-3
v_call: TRBV4-1
clone_size: once
cdr3_nt: TGCGCCAGCAGCCAAAGGACGGGGCAGTCAAACCACTTCTCTGGAAACACCATATATTTT
cdr3_aa: CASSQRTGQSNHFSGNTIYF

d_call: NA
j_call: TRBJ1-6
v_call: TRBV4-1
clone_size: NA
cdr3_nt: TGCGCCAGCAGCCCTTTGAACAGGGTTAATTCACCCCTCCACTTT
cdr3_aa: CASSPLNRVNSPLHF

d_call: NA
j_call: TRBJ1-1
v_call: TRBV3-1/TRBV3-2
clone_size: NA
cdr3_nt: TGTGCCAGCAGCCAAGAGGGTTTCATGGCTTTCTTT
cdr3_aa: CASSQEGFMAFF

d_call: NA
j_call: TRBJ1-1
v_call: TRBV7-2
clone_size: NA
cdr3_nt: TGTGCCAGCAGCTCAGGGCGGGGAATTACGACAGCTTTCTTT
cdr3_aa: CASSSGRGITTAFF

d_call: NA
j_call: TRBJ2-1
v_call: TRBV14
clone_size: NA
cdr3_nt: TGTGCCAGCAGCCGGGACTCCGTGTATGAGCAGTTCTTC
cdr3_aa: CASSRDSVYEQFF

d_call: NA
j_call: TRBJ2-3
v_call: TRBV9
clone_size: NA
cdr3_nt: TGTGCCAGCAGCAGACAGTCAGATACGCAGTATTTT
cdr3_aa: CASSRQSDTQYF